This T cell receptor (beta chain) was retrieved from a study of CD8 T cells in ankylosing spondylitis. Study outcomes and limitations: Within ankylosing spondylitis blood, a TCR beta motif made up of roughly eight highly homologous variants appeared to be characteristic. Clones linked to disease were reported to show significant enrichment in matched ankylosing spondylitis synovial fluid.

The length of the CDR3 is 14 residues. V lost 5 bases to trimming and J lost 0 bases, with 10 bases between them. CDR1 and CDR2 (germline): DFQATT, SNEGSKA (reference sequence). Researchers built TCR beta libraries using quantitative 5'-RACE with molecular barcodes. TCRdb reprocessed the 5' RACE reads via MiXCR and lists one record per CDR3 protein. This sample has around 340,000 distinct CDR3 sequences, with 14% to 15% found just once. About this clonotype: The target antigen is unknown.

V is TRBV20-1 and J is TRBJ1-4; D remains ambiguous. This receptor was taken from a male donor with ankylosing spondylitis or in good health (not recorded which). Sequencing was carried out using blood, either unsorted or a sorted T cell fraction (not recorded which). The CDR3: CSAEPVATNEKLFF. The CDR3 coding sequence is TGCAGTGCTGAGCCGGTCGCAACTAATGAAAAACTGTTTTTT.